The 10 T cell receptor beta chains reported below all come from one sample, sequenced in a study of blood T cell repertoires in COVID-19. The table came from immunoSEQ multiplex PCR; TCRdb's copy has only in-frame clones and leaves some out. The table shows about 530,000 clones, with less than 90% occurring only once. What was sequenced was peripheral blood. The receptors stem from a woman between 45 and 65 years old with COVID-19, enrolled during active disease.

This chain connects TRBV6-5 to TRBJ1-3; D ambiguous. CDR3 length: 15 amino acids. V lost 5 bases, J lost 0 bases, and 11 bases lay in between. From germline, CDR1 is MNHEY and CDR2 SVGAGI. CDR3 nucleotides: TGTGCCAGCAGTCCCCCGTCGGGCTCTGGAAACACCATATATTTT. This translates into CASSPPSGSGNTIYF.

The J gene is TRBJ2-2, the V gene TRBV9; 8 nucleotides agree with TRBD2. The CDR3 covers 16 residues. Germline CDR1 is SGDLS and CDR2 is YYNGEE. The junction had 5 bases not matched to a gene; V was cut back by 0 bases and J by 4 bases. This CDR3 reads CASSVGLAGPTGELFF. CDR3 nucleotides: TGTGCCAGCAGCGTAGGTCTAGCGGGTCCCACCGGGGAGCTGTTTTTT.

The chain couples TRBV4-1 to TRBJ2-7, with 8 bases fitting TRBD2. The CDR3 spans 15 residues. CDR1 is MGHRA, CDR2 YSYEKL, per germline. V lost 4 bases to trimming and J lost 2 bases; unmatched junction nucleotides: 7. Written as DNA, the CDR3 is TGCGCCAGCAGCCTCGATGGGCGGGGGGCCTACGAGCAGTACTTC. Its translation is CASSLDGRGAYEQYF.

This rearrangement joins TRBV19 to TRBJ2-6; TRBD1 is a possible D gene (5 bases). V was shortened by 5 bases and J by 2 bases, with 10 bases between the two germline ends. Germline loops: CDR1 LNHDA, CDR2 SQIVND (reference sequence). This CDR3 comprises 15 residues. The CDR3 spells CASSDRRAGANVLTF. Here the CDR3 DNA reads TGTGCCAGTAGTGATCGCAGGGCTGGGGCCAACGTCCTGACTTTC.

The genes are TRBV6-5 and TRBJ1-1; no clear D gene. Germline values: CDR1 MNHEY, CDR2 SVGAGI. The CDR3 runs 13 residues. Trimming removed 7 bases from V and 1 base from J, with 10 bases in between. CDR3 nucleotides: TGTGCCAGCAAAAGAGTAAGGAACACTGAAGCTTTCTTT. It codes for CASKRVRNTEAFF.

This rearrangement joins TRBV19 to TRBJ2-3, with 10 bases matching TRBD1. The V gene end was trimmed by 5 bases and the J gene end by 4 bases; junction bases not matched to a gene: 6. CDR3 length equals 15 residues. Germline-derived CDR1 and CDR2 are LNHDA and SQIVND (reference sequence). For the CDR3, the DNA is TGTGCCAGTAGTCCCTGGACAGGGGGATCAGATACGCAGTATTTT. It is translated as CASSPWTGGSDTQYF.

The chain is built from TRBV30 and TRBJ1-4, with D possibly TRBD1 on 5 matching bases. V was clipped by 0 bases and J by 5 bases, with 25 bases between them. CDR3 length: 19 amino acids. The germline CDR1 and CDR2 sequences are GTSNPN and SVGIG (reference sequence). DNA for the CDR3: TGTGCCTGGAGTGTTTTCCCCCTCAGGGTTAAAAGGCTAAATGAAAAACTGTTTTTT. It specifies CAWSVFPLRVKRLNEKLFF.

The chain carries TRBV19 and TRBJ2-3; the D is unclear. The germline CDR1 and CDR2 sequences are LNHDA and SQIVND (reference sequence). V lost 5 bases and J 0 bases, leaving 9 bases between the germline ends. The CDR3 is made up of 14 amino acids. CDR3 nucleotides: TGTGCCAGTAGTGCGAGATTGAGCACAGATACGCAGTATTTT. Amino acid sequence: CASSARLSTDTQYF.

The CDR3 DNA reads as TGTGCCAGAAGCCCTCGGGGACAGCTGAACACTGAAGCTTTCTTT. It codes for CARSPRGQLNTEAFF. J is TRBJ1-1 and V is TRBV5-3; 7 nucleotides align to TRBD1. TRBV5-3 is flagged as an ORF with uncertain function. CDR3 length equals 15 residues. V lost 4 bases and J lost 0; bases outside the gene matches: 6.

The chain recombines TRBV5-1 with TRBJ2-1; 12 bases map to TRBD2. Unmatched junction bases numbered 17, after V lost 0 bases and J lost 10 bases. This CDR3 is 19 amino acids long. Germline V CDR1 and CDR2: SGHRS, YFSETQ. The CDR3 nucleotides read TGCGCCAGCAGCTTGGCGGGAGACACCCTAGCGGGGGGGTCGTCAGAGCAGTTCTTC. Encoded protein: CASSLAGDTLAGGSSEQFF. The variable domain in full, completed from reference TRBV5-1 and TRBJ2-1, reads KAGVTQTPRYLIKTRGQQVTLSCSPISGHRSVSWYQQTPGQGLQFLFEYFSETQRNKGNFPGRFSGRQFSNSRSEMNVSTLELGDSALYLCASSLAGDTLAGGSSEQFFGPGTRLTVL.